This T cell receptor beta chain was sequenced during a study of cytomegalovirus exposure and HLA in healthy donors. It was with 60 Vbeta and 13 Jbeta primers that the PCR ran. TCRdb keeps only in-frame clones here, not all; method: immunoSEQ multiplex PCR. Among more than 75,000 clones listed, 79% were seen once. Germline loops: CDR1 KGHSH, CDR2 LQKENI. J lost 7 bases, V lost 1 base, and 8 bases had no gene match. This CDR3 has 16 residues. As regards this clone: No antigen is known for it.

General study findings and limits: As a later analysis revealed, the rate of TCR association differed by HLA locus, with DRB1 most and HLA-C fewest. Follow-up analysis seemed to connect common viral pathogens with several of the most significant clusters identified. Many donors carried some public TCRs, although rarity characterized most TCR sequences. The listing of 160 or so TCR beta chains classed them as cytomegalovirus-associated.

This receptor was taken from a woman aged 40 to 49 in good health and CMV-seronegative. The sequencing input was PBMCs. The chain recombines TRBV18 with TRBJ2-2; the match to TRBD1 covers 8 bases. The CDR3: CASSPQGGTGIGELFF. CDR3 DNA sequence: TGTGCCAGCTCACCACAAGGAGGGACAGGAATCGGGGAGCTGTTTTTT.